Included here is one T cell receptor (beta chain) sequence, with context. This sample was taken from a study of shared clonotypes between healthy human individuals. V was pared by 1 base and J by 6 bases, with 17 bases of the junction left unmatched. This CDR3 has 18 residues. CDR1 and CDR2 from the germline V gene are SGHRS and YFSETQ. Profiling relied on immunoSEQ multiplex PCR, and the TCRdb table lists in-frame clones only, not all of them. The sample contains roughly 890,000 clones, more than 85% of which appear only once. As defined, naive CD8 cells were CD45RO-negative and positively selected for CCR7, with terminally differentiated effector memory CD45RA+ cells excluded.

Sample: naive CD8+ T cells sorted from blood. The sequence was obtained from a man younger than 45 in good health. V gene TRBV5-1 combines with J gene TRBJ2-7; 9 bases are shared with TRBD2. The CDR3 region is CASSLNPGLALVEGEQYF. CDR3 nucleotides: TGCGCCAGCAGCTTGAACCCGGGACTAGCATTAGTTGAAGGCGAGCAGTACTTC.